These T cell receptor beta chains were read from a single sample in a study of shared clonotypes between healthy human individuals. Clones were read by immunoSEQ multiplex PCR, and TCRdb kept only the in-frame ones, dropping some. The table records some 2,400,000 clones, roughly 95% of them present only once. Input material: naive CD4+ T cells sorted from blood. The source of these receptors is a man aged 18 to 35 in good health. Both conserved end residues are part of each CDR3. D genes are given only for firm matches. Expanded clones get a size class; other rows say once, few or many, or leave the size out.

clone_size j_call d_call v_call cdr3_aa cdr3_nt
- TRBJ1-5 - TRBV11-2 CASSPDGGHGQPQHF TGTGCCAGCAGCCCAGACGGGGGGCACGGTCAGCCCCAGCATTTT
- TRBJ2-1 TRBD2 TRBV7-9 CASSPRYTAGGSYNEQFF TGTGCCAGCAGCCCTAGGTACACAGCGGGGGGGAGCTACAATGAGCAGTTCTTC
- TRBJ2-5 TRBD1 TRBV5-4 CASSIIGQGAPTHETQYF TGTGCCAGCAGCATTATCGGACAGGGGGCACCCACCCATGAGACCCAGTACTTC
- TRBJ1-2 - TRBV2 CASRGRKDYGYTF TGTGCCAGCAGAGGACGAAAGGACTATGGCTACACCTTC
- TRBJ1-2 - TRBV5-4 CASSPRGEGVDYGYTF TGTGCCAGCAGCCCTAGGGGCGAGGGCGTAGACTATGGCTACACCTTC
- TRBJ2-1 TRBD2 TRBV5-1 CASSSLAGGYNEQFF TGCGCCAGCAGCTCCTTAGCGGGAGGTTACAATGAGCAGTTCTTC
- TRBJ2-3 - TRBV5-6 CASSLRTGATDTQYF TGTGCCAGCAGCTTGCGGACGGGAGCCACAGATACGCAGTATTTT
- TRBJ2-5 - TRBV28 CASSLAGVFGETQYF TGTGCCAGCAGTTTAGCAGGGGTGTTTGGGGAGACCCAGTACTTC
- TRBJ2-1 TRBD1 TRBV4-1 CASSQAGGNEQFF TGCGCCAGCAGCCAAGCAGGGGGAAATGAGCAGTTCTTC
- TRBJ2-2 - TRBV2 CASSEPGISTGELFF TGTGCCAGCAGTGAACCTGGGATAAGCACCGGGGAGCTGTTTTTT
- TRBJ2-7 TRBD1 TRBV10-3 CAISPQPGQGSYEQYF TGTGCCATCAGCCCTCAACCGGGACAGGGTTCCTACGAGCAGTACTTC
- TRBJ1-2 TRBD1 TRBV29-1 CSVFHDRVHGYTF TGCAGCGTTTTCCATGACAGGGTACATGGCTACACCTTC
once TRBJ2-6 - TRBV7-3 CASALPSPGSGANVLTF TGTGCCAGCGCCCTTCCCTCCCCTGGCTCTGGGGCCAACGTCCTGACTTTC
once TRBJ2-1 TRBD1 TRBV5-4 CASSLGTGYENEQFF TGTGCCAGCAGCTTAGGGACAGGGTATGAGAATGAGCAGTTCTTC
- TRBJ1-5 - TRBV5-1 CASSLVGGSNQPQHF TGCGCCAGCAGCTTGGTTGGGGGCAGCAATCAGCCCCAGCATTTT
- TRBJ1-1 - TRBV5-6 CASHLWGNTEAFF TGTGCCAGCCACCTATGGGGGAACACTGAAGCTTTCTTT
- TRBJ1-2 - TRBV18 CASSPLGSHGGPVHGYTF TGTGCCAGCTCACCACTAGGTTCACACGGGGGCCCAGTCCATGGCTACACCTTC
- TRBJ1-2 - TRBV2 CASSVSGTANYGYTF TGTGCCAGCAGTGTCTCGGGTACTGCTAACTATGGCTACACCTTC
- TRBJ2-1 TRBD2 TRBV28 CASSLTSGGWNEQFF TGTGCCAGCAGTTTGACTAGCGGGGGGTGGAATGAGCAGTTCTTC
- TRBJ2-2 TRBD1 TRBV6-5 CASSRTGGELFF TGTGCCAGCAGTCGGACAGGCGGGGAGCTGTTTTTT
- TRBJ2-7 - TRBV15 CATSRDLVDYEQYF TGTGCCACCAGCAGAGACCTTGTTGACTACGAGCAGTACTTC
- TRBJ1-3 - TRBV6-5 CASSSPSSGNTIYF TGTGCCAGCAGTTCACCGAGCTCTGGAAACACCATATATTTT
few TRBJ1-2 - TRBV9 CASSVDSDGYGYTF TGTGCCAGCAGCGTAGACTCAGACGGCTATGGCTACACCTTC
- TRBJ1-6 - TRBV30 CAGRTDYNSPLHF TGTGCCGGCCGGACAGATTATAATTCACCCCTCCACTTT
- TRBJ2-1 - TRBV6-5 CASSYRGDEQFF TGTGCCAGCAGTTACAGAGGGGATGAGCAGTTCTTC
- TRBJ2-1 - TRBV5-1 CASSLVSADYNEQFF TGCGCCAGCAGCTTGGTATCAGCGGATTACAATGAGCAGTTCTTC
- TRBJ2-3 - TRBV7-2 CASSLYTDTQYF TGTGCCAGCAGCTTATATACAGATACGCAGTATTTT
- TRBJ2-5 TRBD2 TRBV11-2 CASSLGLVQETQYF TGTGCCAGCAGCTTGGGACTAGTACAAGAGACCCAGTACTTC
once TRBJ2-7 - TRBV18 CASSPLGSNEQYF TGTGCCAGCTCACCACTCGGCAGCAACGAGCAGTACTTC
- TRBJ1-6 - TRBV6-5 CASRSRGNSPLHF TGTGCCAGCAGGAGCAGGGGAAATTCACCCCTCCACTTT
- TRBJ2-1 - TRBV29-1 CSVGQNYNEQFF TGCAGCGTTGGACAGAACTACAATGAGCAGTTCTTC
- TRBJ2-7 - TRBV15 CATSRVTGTFSYEQYF TGTGCCACCAGCAGGGTAACCGGGACATTCTCCTACGAGCAGTACTTC
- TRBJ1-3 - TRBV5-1 CASSFPPSHSGNTIYF TGCGCCAGCAGCTTTCCCCCAAGCCACTCTGGAAACACCATATATTTT
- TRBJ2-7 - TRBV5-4 CASSSQTDSYEQYF TGTGCCAGCAGCTCCCAGACGGATTCCTACGAGCAGTACTTC
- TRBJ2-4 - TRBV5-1 CASSLEDLGGIQYF TGCGCCAGCAGCTTGGAAGACTTAGGCGGCATTCAGTACTTC
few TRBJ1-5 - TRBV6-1 CASSASNQPQHF TGTGCCAGCAGTGCCAGCAATCAGCCCCAGCATTTT
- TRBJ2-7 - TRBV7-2 CASSPGRAYEQYF TGTGCCAGCAGCCCCGGCCGGGCCTACGAGCAGTACTTC
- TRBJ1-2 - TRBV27 CASSLRGAEGYTF TGTGCCAGCAGTTTACGGGGGGCTGAGGGCTACACCTTC
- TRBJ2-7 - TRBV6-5 CASTRGYEQYF TGTGCCAGCACTCGGGGTTACGAGCAGTACTTC
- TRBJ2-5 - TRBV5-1 CASSLALETQYF TGCGCCAGCAGCTTGGCCCTGGAGACCCAGTACTTC